This T cell receptor (beta chain) originates from a study of blood T cells in healthy people across ages. This clonotype has a handful of counts. Its antigen is unidentified. Per-sample yields of isolated PBMCs were at least 6.5 million. Study-wide points: Strongly correlated with naive T cell percentage was TCR beta diversity.

The use of a sample-barcoded 5' primer and a J-beta primer mix characterized a second PCR of roughly 6 to 12 cycles. Each cDNA was tagged by a template-switch adaptor containing 12 random nucleotides. Individual samples furnished no less than 2.5 million CDR3-containing paired-end reads apiece. TCRdb used MiXCR to reprocess the 5' RACE reads, holding one entry per CDR3 protein. The sample has about 1.5 million distinct CDR3 sequences; 40% to 45% are singletons. This CDR3 contains 11 residues. Trimming took 7 bases from V and 9 from J, leaving 10 bases between them. Per germline, CDR1 MNHEY and CDR2 SVGEGT.

The source of this sequence is a woman aged 18-29 years in good health. Sequences were obtained from blood. The rearrangement links TRBV6-2 or TRBV6-3 to TRBJ2-1; perhaps TRBD2 as D (6 bases). CDR3 amino acids: CASTSGVEQFF. The DNA for the CDR3 is TGTGCCAGCACCTCGGGGGTTGAGCAGTTCTTC.